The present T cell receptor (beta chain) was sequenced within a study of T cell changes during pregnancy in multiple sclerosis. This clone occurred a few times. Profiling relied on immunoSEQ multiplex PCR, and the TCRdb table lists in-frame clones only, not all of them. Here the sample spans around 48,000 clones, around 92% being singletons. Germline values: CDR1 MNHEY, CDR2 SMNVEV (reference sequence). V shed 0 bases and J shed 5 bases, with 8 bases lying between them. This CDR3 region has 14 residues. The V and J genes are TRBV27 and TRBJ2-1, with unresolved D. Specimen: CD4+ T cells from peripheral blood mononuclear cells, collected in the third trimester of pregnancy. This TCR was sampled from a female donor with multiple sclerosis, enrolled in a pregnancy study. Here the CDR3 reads CASSLSRLHNEQFF. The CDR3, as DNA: TGTGCCAGCAGTTTATCGCGGCTGCACAATGAGCAGTTCTTC.